This T cell receptor (beta chain) came from a study of Tregs in tolerant kidney transplant recipients. Study conclusions and caveats: The small number of patients limits these findings pending further validation.

Germline V gene lookup returns CDR1 GTSNPN and CDR2 SVGIG (reference sequence). V dropped 1 base and J dropped 10; count of bases not matched to a gene: 6. CDR3 length equals 14 residues. Mixed chimerism was transient after nonmyeloablative marrow transplants from related graft donors. As concerns this clone: What it binds is unknown. The read ends 3 residues shy of where the CDR3 ends; the end is completed using the germline J gene.

Measured with immunoSEQ multiplex PCR; TCRdb has only the in-frame clones, and not every one. The data show 25,000 to 40,000 clones, and the top ten clones hold 1.8%. Material: CD4+ T cells from blood (PBMCs), obtained 24 months after the transplant. The chain links TRBV30 to TRBJ1-6; 8 nucleotides agree with TRBD1. The origin of this receptor is a human patient who received a combined kidney and bone marrow transplant. T cells may partly derive from the graft donor. The part of the CDR3 DNA that was read is TGTGCCTGGAGTGGAGGACAGGGACAATCACCC. This sequence encodes CAWSGGQGQSP. The whole CDR3 protein is CAWSGGQGQSPLHF.